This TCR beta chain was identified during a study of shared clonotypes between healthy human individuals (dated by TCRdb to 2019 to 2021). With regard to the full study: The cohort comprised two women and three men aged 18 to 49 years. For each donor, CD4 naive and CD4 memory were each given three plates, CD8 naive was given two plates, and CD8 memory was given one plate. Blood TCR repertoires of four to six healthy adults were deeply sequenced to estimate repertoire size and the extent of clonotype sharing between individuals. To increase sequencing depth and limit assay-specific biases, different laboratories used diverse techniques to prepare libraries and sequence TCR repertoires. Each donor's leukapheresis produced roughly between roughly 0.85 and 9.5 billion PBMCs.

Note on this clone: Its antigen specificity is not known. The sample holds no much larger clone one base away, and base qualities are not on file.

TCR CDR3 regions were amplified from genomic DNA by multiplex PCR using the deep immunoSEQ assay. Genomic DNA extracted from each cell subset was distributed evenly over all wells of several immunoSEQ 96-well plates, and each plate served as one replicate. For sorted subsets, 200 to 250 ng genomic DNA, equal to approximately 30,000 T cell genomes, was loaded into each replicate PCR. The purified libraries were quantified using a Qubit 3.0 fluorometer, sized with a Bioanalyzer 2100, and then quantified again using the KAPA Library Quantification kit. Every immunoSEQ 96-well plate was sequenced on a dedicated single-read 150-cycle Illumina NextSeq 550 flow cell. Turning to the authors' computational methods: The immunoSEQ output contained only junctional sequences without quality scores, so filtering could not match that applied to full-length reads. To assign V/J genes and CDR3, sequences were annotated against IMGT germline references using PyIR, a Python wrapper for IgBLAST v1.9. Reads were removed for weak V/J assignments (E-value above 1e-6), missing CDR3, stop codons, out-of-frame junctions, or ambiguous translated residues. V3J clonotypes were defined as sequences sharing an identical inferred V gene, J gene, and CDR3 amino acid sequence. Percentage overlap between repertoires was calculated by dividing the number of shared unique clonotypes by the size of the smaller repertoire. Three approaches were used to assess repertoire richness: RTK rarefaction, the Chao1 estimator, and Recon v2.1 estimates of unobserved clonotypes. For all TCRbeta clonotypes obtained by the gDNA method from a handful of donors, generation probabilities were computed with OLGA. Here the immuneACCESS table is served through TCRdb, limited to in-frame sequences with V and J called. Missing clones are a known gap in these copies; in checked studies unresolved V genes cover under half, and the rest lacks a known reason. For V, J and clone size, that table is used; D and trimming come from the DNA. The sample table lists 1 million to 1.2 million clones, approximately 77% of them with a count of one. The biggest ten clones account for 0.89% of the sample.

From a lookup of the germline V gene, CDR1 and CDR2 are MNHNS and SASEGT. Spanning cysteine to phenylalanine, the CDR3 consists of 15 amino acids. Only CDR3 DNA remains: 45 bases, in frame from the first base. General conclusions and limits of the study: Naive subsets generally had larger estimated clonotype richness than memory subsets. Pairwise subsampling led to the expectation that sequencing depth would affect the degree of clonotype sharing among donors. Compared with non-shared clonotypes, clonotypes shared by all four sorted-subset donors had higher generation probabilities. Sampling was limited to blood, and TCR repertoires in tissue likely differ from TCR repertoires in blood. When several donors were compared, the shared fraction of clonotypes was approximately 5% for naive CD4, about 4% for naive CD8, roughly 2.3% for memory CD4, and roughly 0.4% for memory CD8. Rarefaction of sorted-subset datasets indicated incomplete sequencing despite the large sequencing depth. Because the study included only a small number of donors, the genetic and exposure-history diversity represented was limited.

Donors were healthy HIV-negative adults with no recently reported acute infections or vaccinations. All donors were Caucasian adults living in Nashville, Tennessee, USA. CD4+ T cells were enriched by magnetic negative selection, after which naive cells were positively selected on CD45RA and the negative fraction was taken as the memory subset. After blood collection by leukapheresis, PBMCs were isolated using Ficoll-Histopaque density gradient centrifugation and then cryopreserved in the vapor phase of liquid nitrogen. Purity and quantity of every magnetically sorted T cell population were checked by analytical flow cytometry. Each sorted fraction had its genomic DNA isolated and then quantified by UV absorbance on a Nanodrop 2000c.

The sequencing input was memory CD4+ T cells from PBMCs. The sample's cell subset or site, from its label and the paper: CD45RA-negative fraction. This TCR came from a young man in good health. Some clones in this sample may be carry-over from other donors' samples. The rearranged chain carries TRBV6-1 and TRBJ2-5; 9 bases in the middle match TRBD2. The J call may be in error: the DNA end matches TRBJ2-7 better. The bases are TGTGCCAGCAGTGATCCGACTAGCGGACCCTACGAGCAGTACTTC. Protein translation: CASSDPTSGPYEQYF.